This T cell receptor beta chain came from a study of OX40 agonist ivuxolimab in advanced cancers. The CDR3 is 18 amino acids. In germline, CDR1 is SGHDT, CDR2 YYEEEE. J lost 0 bases, V lost 4 bases, and 11 bases had no gene match. Profiling relied on immunoSEQ multiplex PCR, and the TCRdb table lists in-frame clones only, not all of them. This sample has roughly 63,000 clones; roughly nine tenths occur once, and the top ten carry approximately 11%. This TCR was sampled from an adult with an advanced solid tumor such as melanoma, head and neck, liver or kidney cancer. The gene calls are TRBV5-6 and TRBJ2-3, with 10 nucleotides matching TRBD2. The sequenced sample was CD4+ or CD8+ T cells sorted from blood, obtained in a trial of the OX40 agonist ivuxolimab. CDR3 loop: CASSPLPGTSDSTDTQYF. The CDR3 DNA reads TGTGCCAGCAGCCCCCTACCCGGGACTAGCGATAGCACAGATACGCAGTATTTT. Together with reference TRBV5-6 and TRBJ2-3, the CDR3 gives the full variable domain: DAGVTQSPTHLIKTRGQQVTLRCSPKSGHDTVSWYQQALGQGPQFIFQYYEEEERQRGNFPDRFSGHQFPNYSSELNVNALLLGDSALYLCASSPLPGTSDSTDTQYFGPGTRLTVL.